A single sample is the source of the 3 T cell receptor beta chains below, sequenced in a study of early T cells in non-severe SARS-CoV-2 infection. TCRdb reprocessed the 5' RACE reads via MiXCR and lists one record per CDR3 protein. The sample carries tens of thousands of distinct CDR3 sequences, around 15% recorded once. The source material was whole blood. The receptor set was obtained from an adult who was a healthcare worker with PCR-confirmed SARS-CoV-2 infection or an uninfected control (not recorded which).

This clonotype was recorded at least ten times. The chain employs TRBV6-5 and TRBJ1-1; 9 nucleotides match TRBD1. Trimming at V came to 5 bases and at J to 4 bases, leaving 5 bases not matched to a gene. The germline V gene encodes CDR1 MNHEY and CDR2 SVGAGI. The CDR3 is 14 amino acids. The CDR3 loop reads CASSAGTGPTEAFF. CDR3 nucleotide sequence: TGTGCCAGCAGTGCTGGGACAGGGCCCACTGAAGCTTTCTTT.

This clonotype was seen ten or more times. The V call is TRBV25-1, the J call TRBJ2-2; the D gene could be TRBD1 or TRBD2 (5 bases each). V lost 5 bases, J lost 0 bases, and 10 bases lay in between. CDR1 is MGHDK, CDR2 SYGVNS, per germline. The CDR3 runs 15 residues. The CDR3 coding sequence is TGTGCCAGCAGTCGGGACGGTCCGAACACCGGGGAGCTGTTTTTT. This gives the protein CASSRDGPNTGELFF.

This clonotype was picked up a small number of times. The chain has TRBV28 and TRBJ1-5; no definite D call. CDR3 length: 12 residues. CDR1 is MDHEN and CDR2 is SYDVKM in the germline V gene. CDR3 residues: CATRVGNQPQHF. CDR3 nucleotide sequence: TGTGCGACACGGGTTGGCAATCAGCCCCAGCATTTT.